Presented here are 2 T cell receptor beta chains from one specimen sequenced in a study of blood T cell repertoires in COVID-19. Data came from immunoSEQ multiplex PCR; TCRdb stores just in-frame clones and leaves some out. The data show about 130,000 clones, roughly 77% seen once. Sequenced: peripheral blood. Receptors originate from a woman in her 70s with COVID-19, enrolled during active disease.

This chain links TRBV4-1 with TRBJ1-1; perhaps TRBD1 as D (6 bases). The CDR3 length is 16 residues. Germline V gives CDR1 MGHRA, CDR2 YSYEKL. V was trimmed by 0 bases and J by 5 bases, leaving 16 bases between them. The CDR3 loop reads CASSQDPGGRGTEAFF. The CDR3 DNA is TGCGCCAGCAGCCAAGACCCGGGGGGCCGGGGTACTGAAGCTTTCTTT.

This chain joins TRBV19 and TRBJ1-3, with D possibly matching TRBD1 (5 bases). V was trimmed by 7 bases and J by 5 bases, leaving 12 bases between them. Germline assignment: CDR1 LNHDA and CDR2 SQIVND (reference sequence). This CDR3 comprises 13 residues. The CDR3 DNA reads TGTGCCAGTATGGGGGAGGTCAGAAACACCATATATTTT. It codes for CASMGEVRNTIYF.